These T cell receptor beta chains were read from a single sample in a study of identical twins. TCRdb processed the 5' RACE reads anew with MiXCR; each CDR3 protein has one entry. The sample has 550,000 to 700,000 distinct CDR3 sequences, approximately 21% seen once. This same sample was also part of a study on T cells expressing NK-cell markers.

What was sequenced was PBMCs. The source is a woman aged 18 to 35 in good health. The CDR3 runs from the conserved cysteine through the conserved F or W. Fields, in order: V gene, CDR3 protein.

>TRBV10-3
CAISVDNEQFF
>TRBV5-1
CASSSSGRTISYEQYF
>TRBV24-1
CATNLGRKETQYF
>TRBV10-3
CAISDPRTPGKNIQYF
>TRBV15
CATSRDYGDLYGYTF
>TRBV20-1
CSARDRLGTGYYEQYF
>TRBV20-1
CSASTATETQYF
>TRBV20-1
CSATLAGVQETQYF
>TRBV20-1
CSARGAGGYHGYTF
>TRBV21-1
CASRVRNGYSYEQYF
>TRBV20-1
CSARRGAGARTDTQYF
>TRBV10-3
CAIIIAGVNEQFF
>TRBV12-3/TRBV12-4
CATSLRLAETDTQYF
>TRBV12-3/TRBV12-4
CASSFQQKNIQYF
>TRBV20-1
CSVGGSMDTDTQYF
>TRBV13
CATPGAVGNEQFF
>TRBV20-1
CSAIRGGGFGYTF
>TRBV29-1
CSVTGGNTGELFF
>TRBV5-1
CASRRTGGASYNEQFF
>TRBV4-1
CASSQAPVVNYRGPSYNEQFF
>TRBV20-1
CSARSGVSYNEQFF
>TRBV3-1
CASSQVFGGPPSGYTF
>TRBV20-1
CSARGTRIDIQYF
>TRBV12-3/TRBV12-4
CASTLVAGPGEDTQYF
>TRBV29-1
CSVLTSDSYEQYF
>TRBV3-1
CASSQDWTGEGEQYF
>TRBV9
CASSGGGWSYEQYF
>TRBV5-5
CASSLAAGASDTQYF
>TRBV5-1
CASSALSVDYEQYF
>TRBV6-1
CASSVRQFGGELFF
>TRBV20-1
CSARGGPAQPQHF
>TRBV20-1
CSADQAGVSNEQFF
>TRBV12-3/TRBV12-4
CASRSIGEQFF
>TRBV6-1
CASKSRGGTGELFF
>TRBV6-1
CASSFTQGLGEKLFF
>TRBV20-1
CSALSNSDSYNEQFF
>TRBV5-5
CASSAKQETQYF
>TRBV5-1
CACRRASSKETQYF
>TRBV4-2
CASSPPSPLAASYNEQFF
>TRBV4-1
CASSQDRNSYNEQFF
>TRBV20-1
CSARSTASYEQYF
>TRBV5-1
CASRLGHNEQFF
>TRBV29-1
CSVGSLDAGEQYF
>TRBV21-1
CASSKDRGCGMGTDTQYF
>TRBV20-1
CSAGGAINQPQHF
>TRBV25-1
CASSLRSGETQYF
>TRBV15
CATSSRRGGREQYF